The 16 T cell receptor beta chains given below trace back to one sample, sequenced in a study of T cell responses to AZD1222 COVID-19 vaccine (dated by TCRdb to the early 2020s). To prepare the library, the immunoSEQ multiplex PCR assay was applied. The source is immuneACCESS, and TCRdb retained only in-frame sequences with V and J called. Part of the clones is not carried over; for the studies checked, unresolved V genes explain less than half of this, and the remainder is unexplained. This sample is represented by under 150,000 clones; 93% of them were singletons. Roughly 5% of the sample belongs to the ten largest clones. The time point label corresponds to: baseline before first vaccination. Sequencing used peripheral blood, obtained on day 0 of AZD1222 vaccination. Receptors originate from an adult in good health.

The table lists this clone with a count of one. The rearrangement joins TRBV13 to TRBJ2-1; D tentatively reads TRBD1 or TRBD2 (5 bases each). CDR1 is PRHDT, CDR2 FYEKMQ, per germline (reference sequence). The CDR3 consists of 15 residues. Trimming took 5 bases from V and 8 from J, leaving 19 bases between them. In DNA form, the CDR3 reads TGTGCCAGCAGCGCTAGACCCGGGGCCCCTGATGAGCAGTTCTTC. Translation gives CASSARPGAPDEQFF.

This clone was observed once. The chain combines TRBV2 with TRBJ2-7, with 10 bases that match TRBD2. Per germline, CDR1 SNHLY and CDR2 FYNNEI. V gave up 7 bases and J gave up 5 bases; unmatched junction bases: 8. This CDR3 region has 14 residues. CDR3 nucleotide sequence: TGTGCCAGCATCCCAGCGGGGGGGCTCAACGAGCAGTACTTC. Protein: CASIPAGGLNEQYF.

J is TRBJ2-7 and V is TRBV6-5, with D tentatively TRBD1 or TRBD2 (5 bases each). The CDR3 spans 14 residues. From germline, CDR1 is MNHEY and CDR2 SVGAGI. The V gene lost 4 bases and the J gene lost 1 base, with 11 bases spanning the gap. DNA of the CDR3: TGTGCCAGCAGTTTGGGGGTAGGGTCCTACGAGCAGTACTTC. This codes for CASSLGVGSYEQYF.

The chain employs TRBV27 and TRBJ2-7; D gene uncertain. The V end was cut by 10 bases, the J end by 0 bases, with 10 bases between. This CDR3 comprises 12 residues. The germline V gene has CDR1 MNHEY and CDR2 SMNVEV (reference sequence). CDR3 nucleotide sequence: TGTGCCACCCTTTCGCCCTCCTACGAGCAGTACTTC. Its protein is CATLSPSYEQYF.

V is TRBV3-1 (or the pseudogene TRBV3-2) and J is TRBJ2-7, with D perhaps matching TRBD1 (6 bases). The germline V gene encodes CDR1 LGHDT and CDR2 YNNKEL (reference sequence). Trimming shortened V by 1 base and J by 1 base, and 14 bases separated the two germline ends. CDR3 length: 16 residues. The CDR3 sequence: CASSQGGQGISYEQYF. The CDR3 DNA sequence: TGTGCCAGCAGCCAAGGGGGGCAGGGGATTTCCTACGAGCAGTACTTC.

This clone has just a few counts. V and J are TRBV13 and TRBJ1-2; no definite D call. V was clipped by 3 bases and J by 3 bases, with 5 bases between them. This CDR3 region has 12 residues. The germline V gene has CDR1 PRHDT and CDR2 FYEKMQ (reference sequence). The CDR3 DNA reads as TGTGCCAGCAGCTTCCATTACTATGGCTACACCTTC. Amino acids: CASSFHYYGYTF.

This clone was counted once. This chain joins TRBV9 and TRBJ2-7; TRBD1 matches at 8 bases. Germline assignment: CDR1 SGDLS and CDR2 YYNGEE. The CDR3 contains 15 residues. Trimming cost V 4 bases and J 7 bases; bases outside gene matches: 13. The CDR3 protein is CASSRTPGQGLEQYF. The CDR3 DNA is TGTGCCAGCAGCCGCACCCCTGGACAGGGTCTAGAGCAGTACTTC.

The chain combines TRBV7-9 with TRBJ2-1; a weak D match, TRBD1 (6 bases). Trimming removed 3 bases from V and 2 bases from J, with 11 bases in between. Germline CDR1 is SEHNR and CDR2 is FQNEAQ (reference sequence). The CDR3 has 15 amino acids. The CDR3 region has the DNA TGTGCCAGCAGCTTGGGGGCTTCAGCCTACAATGAGCAGTTCTTC. Its translation: CASSLGASAYNEQFF.

This chain uses TRBV7-9 with TRBJ1-6; D is perhaps TRBD1 (6 bases). V lost 8 bases, J lost 7 bases, and 9 bases lay in between. Per the germline V gene, CDR1 is SEHNR and CDR2 is FQNEAQ (reference sequence). The CDR3 totals 12 residues. DNA for the CDR3: TGTGCCAGCGGGACACCCAATTCACCCCTCCACTTT. As protein: CASGTPNSPLHF.

This clone was recorded once. J is TRBJ2-5 and V is TRBV5-5, with 8 nucleotides matching TRBD1. There are 16 residues in the CDR3. In germline, CDR1 is SGHKS, CDR2 YYEKEE (reference sequence). V was clipped by 2 bases and J by 4 bases; unmatched bases: 10. CDR3 residues: CASSFDRGSFGETQYF. Written as DNA, the CDR3 is TGTGCCAGCAGCTTCGACAGGGGTAGCTTTGGAGAGACCCAGTACTTC.

The rearrangement joins TRBV19 to TRBJ2-7, with 10 bases identical to TRBD2. CDR3 length: 13 amino acids. The J segment lost 6 bases and the V segment lost 7 bases, leaving 6 bases of the junction unmatched. Per germline, CDR1 LNHDA and CDR2 SQIVND (reference sequence). The CDR3 nucleotides are TGTGCCAGTACCGGGACTAGCGAAGGCGAGCAGTACTTC. Translation gives CASTGTSEGEQYF.

The V and J genes are TRBV25-1 and TRBJ1-2; no firm D call. The germline V and J ends were trimmed by 5 bases and 2 bases, with 3 bases remaining between them. The germline V gene encodes CDR1 MGHDK and CDR2 SYGVNS. This CDR3 has 11 residues. The chain's CDR3 is CASSQNYGYTF. The CDR3 bases are TGTGCCAGCAGTCAAAACTATGGCTACACCTTC.

This chain connects TRBV5-4 to TRBJ2-1, with 10 nucleotides matching TRBD1. Germline V CDR1 and CDR2: SGHNT, YYREEE (reference sequence). The CDR3 loop spans 14 amino acids. V shed 4 bases and J 6 bases; nucleotides not matched to a gene: 4. The DNA of the CDR3 is TGTGCCAGCAGCCGGACAGGGGGAGGCAATGAGCAGTTCTTC. This encodes CASSRTGGGNEQFF.

This clone was counted only a few times. This chain uses TRBV2 with TRBJ2-2; D possibly corresponds to TRBD1 (6 bases). Germline loops: CDR1 SNHLY, CDR2 FYNNEI. The CDR3 spans 14 residues. V was cut by 6 bases and J by 4 bases, with 12 bases left in between. As DNA, the CDR3 is TGTGCCAGCAGGGGGGCTCGCGTCACCGGGGAGCTGTTTTTT. As protein: CASRGARVTGELFF.

V is TRBV7-9 and J is TRBJ1-4; the D gene is possibly TRBD1 (5 bases). Trimming removed 3 bases from V and 3 bases from J, with 8 bases in between. The CDR3 extends over 14 amino acids. Germline V lookup: CDR1 SEHNR, CDR2 FQNEAQ (reference sequence). The CDR3 DNA follows: TGTGCCAGCAGCTTCGGGACGGCTAATGAAAAACTGTTTTTT. This translates into CASSFGTANEKLFF.

V is TRBV6-2 or TRBV6-3 and J is TRBJ1-2; D ambiguous. The CDR3 sequence is 14 residues long. Germline values: CDR1 MNHEY, CDR2 SVGEGT. V was clipped by 2 bases and J by 5 bases, with 12 bases between them. CDR3 coding DNA: TGTGCCAGCAGTTACGTCGGCCAAGGATATGGCTACACCTTC. This translates into CASSYVGQGYGYTF.